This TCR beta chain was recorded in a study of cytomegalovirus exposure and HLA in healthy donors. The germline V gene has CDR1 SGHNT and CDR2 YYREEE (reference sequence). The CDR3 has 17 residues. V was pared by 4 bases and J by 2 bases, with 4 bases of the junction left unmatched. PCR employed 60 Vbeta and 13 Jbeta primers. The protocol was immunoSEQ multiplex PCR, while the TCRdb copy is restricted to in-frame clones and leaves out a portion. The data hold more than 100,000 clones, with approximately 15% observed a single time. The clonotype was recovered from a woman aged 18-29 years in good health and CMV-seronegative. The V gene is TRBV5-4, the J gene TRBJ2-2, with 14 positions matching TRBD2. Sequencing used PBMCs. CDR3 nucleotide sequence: TGTGCCAGCAGCCCCGGGACTAGCGGGGGAAACACCGGGGAGCTGTTTTTT. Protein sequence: CASSPGTSGGNTGELFF.